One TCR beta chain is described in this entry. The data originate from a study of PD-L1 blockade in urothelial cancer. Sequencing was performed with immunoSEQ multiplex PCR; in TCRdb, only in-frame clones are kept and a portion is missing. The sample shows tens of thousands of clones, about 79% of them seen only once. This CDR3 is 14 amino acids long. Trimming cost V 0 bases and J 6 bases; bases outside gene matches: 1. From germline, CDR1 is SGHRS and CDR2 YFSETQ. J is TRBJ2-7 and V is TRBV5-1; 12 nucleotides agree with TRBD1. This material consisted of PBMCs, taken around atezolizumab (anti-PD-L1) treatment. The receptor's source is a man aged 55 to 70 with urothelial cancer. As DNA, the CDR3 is TGCGCCAGCAGCTTGGGGGACAGGGGGCTCGAGCAGTACTTC. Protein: CASSLGDRGLEQYF. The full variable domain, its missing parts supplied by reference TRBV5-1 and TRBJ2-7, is KAGVTQTPRYLIKTRGQQVTLSCSPISGHRSVSWYQQTPGQGLQFLFEYFSETQRNKGNFPGRFSGRQFSNSRSEMNVSTLELGDSALYLCASSLGDRGLEQYFGPGTRLTVT.